Detailed here is one T cell receptor (beta chain). What it binds is not known. One end of the junction is discordant with germline, which a read error may explain. Primers: 60 Vbeta forward and 13 Jbeta reverse. Data came from immunoSEQ multiplex PCR; TCRdb stores just in-frame clones and leaves some out. The sample records roughly 220,000 clones, under 80% being singletons. This sample was included in a study of cytomegalovirus exposure and HLA in healthy donors. Overall study results and limits: Analyzed later, most CMV-associated TCR beta chains appeared HLA-restricted. Prediction of most subjects' HLA-A and HLA-B alleles by TCR beta sequences was reportedly accurate. Relative to equally common others, HLA-associated TCR beta chains showed greater clonal expansion in a later analysis.

CDR3 size: 17 residues. CDR1 and CDR2 (germline): SEHNR, FQNEAQ (reference sequence). This TCR derives from a woman in her twenties or thirties in good health and CMV-seronegative. The V and J genes are TRBV7-9 and TRBJ2-7, with 9 bases lining up with TRBD2. Sequenced: PBMCs. CDR3 DNA sequence: TGTTCCAGCAGCTTAACTGCGGGAGCGGGAGGCGCCTACGAGCAGTACTTC. Translation gives CSSSLTAGAGGAYEQYF.